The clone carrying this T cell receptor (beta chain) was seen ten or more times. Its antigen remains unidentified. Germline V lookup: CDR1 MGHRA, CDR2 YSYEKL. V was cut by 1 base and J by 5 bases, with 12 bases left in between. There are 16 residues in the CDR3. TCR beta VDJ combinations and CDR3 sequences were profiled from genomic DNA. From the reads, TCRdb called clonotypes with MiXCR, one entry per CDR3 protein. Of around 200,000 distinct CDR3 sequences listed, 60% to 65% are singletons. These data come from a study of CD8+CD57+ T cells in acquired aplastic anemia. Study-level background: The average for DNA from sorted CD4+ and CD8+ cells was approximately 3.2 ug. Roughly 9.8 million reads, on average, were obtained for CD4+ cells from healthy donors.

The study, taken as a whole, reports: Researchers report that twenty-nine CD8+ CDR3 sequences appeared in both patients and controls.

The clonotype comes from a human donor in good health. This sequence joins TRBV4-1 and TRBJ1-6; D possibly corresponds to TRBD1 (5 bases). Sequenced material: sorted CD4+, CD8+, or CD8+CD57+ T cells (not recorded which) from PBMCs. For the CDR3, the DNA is TGCGCCAGCAGCCAAGGCCCGGGGGGGAATAATTCACCCCTCCACTTT. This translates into CASSQGPGGNNSPLHF.